The following is a TCR beta chain sequence with its context. Its specificity is not known. TCR alpha and TCR beta cDNA libraries carrying sample barcodes and UMIs came from 5'RACE with constant-segment primers. TCRdb passed the 5' RACE reads through MiXCR, listing each CDR3 protein once. The repertoire includes about 600,000 distinct CDR3 sequences, less than 25% of them detected once, and about 8.2% sits in the top ten. The length of the CDR3 is 13 residues. V shed 9 bases and J shed 4 bases, with 13 bases lying between them. The germline V gene has CDR1 LNHDA and CDR2 SQIVND (reference sequence). This specimen belongs to a study of T-cell memory formation after mild COVID-19. The study, taken as a whole, reports: From day 15 to 85, contracting clones were balanced between CD4 and CD8, whereas later expanders leaned toward CD4+.

The chain recombines TRBV19 with TRBJ2-1; the D gene is possibly TRBD2 (6 bases). Material for sequencing was PBMCs or a T cell subset sorted from them (not recorded which). The receptor's source is an adult woman who had mild COVID-19 (a few samples of this study predate the infection). Cell type and time point are not known. CDR3 sequence: CASSGTSYNEQFF. The CDR3 region has the DNA TGTGCCAGCTCCGGGACTTCTTACAATGAGCAGTTCTTC.